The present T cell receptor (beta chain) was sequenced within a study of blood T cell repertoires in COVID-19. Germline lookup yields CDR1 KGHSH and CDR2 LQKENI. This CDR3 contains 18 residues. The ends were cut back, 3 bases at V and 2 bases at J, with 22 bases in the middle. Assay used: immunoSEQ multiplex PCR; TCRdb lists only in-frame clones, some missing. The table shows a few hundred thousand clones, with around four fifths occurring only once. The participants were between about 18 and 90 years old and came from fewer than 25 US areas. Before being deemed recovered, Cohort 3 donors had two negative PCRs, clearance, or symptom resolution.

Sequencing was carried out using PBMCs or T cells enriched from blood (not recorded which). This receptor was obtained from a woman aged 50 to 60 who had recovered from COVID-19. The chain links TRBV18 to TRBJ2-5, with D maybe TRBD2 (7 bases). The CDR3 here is CASSPNPPRGGWQETQYF. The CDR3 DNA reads TGTGCCAGCTCACCGAACCCACCAAGGGGGGGTTGGCAAGAGACCCAGTACTTC.